The present TCR beta chain was sequenced within a study of T cell changes during pregnancy in multiple sclerosis. Generated by immunoSEQ multiplex PCR, the TCRdb table keeps only in-frame clones and is missing some. The sample holds 45,000 to 55,000 clones, approximately 92% seen once. This CDR3 is built from 12 residues. Per germline, CDR1 PRHDT and CDR2 FYEKMQ (reference sequence). Deletions cut 0 bases from V and 10 bases from J, with 7 bases between. The source of this sequence is a female donor in good health, enrolled as a control in a pregnancy study. The chain joins TRBV13 to TRBJ2-1, with D tentatively TRBD1 (5 bases). The specimen comprised CD4+ T cells from peripheral blood mononuclear cells, sampled in the second trimester of pregnancy. Here the CDR3 reads CASSLGGAEQFF. The CDR3 bases are TGTGCCAGCAGCTTAGGAGGGGCCGAGCAGTTCTTC. The variable domain in full, completed from reference TRBV13 and TRBJ2-1, reads AAGVIQSPRHLIKEKRETATLKCYPIPRHDTVYWYQQGPGQDPQFLISFYEKMQSDKGSIPDRFSAQQFSDYHSELNMSSLELGDSALYFCASSLGGAEQFFGPGTRLTVL.